This T cell receptor (beta chain) is from a study of blood T cell repertoires in COVID-19. In germline, CDR1 is SGHTA, CDR2 FQGNSA. CDR3 size: 16 residues. The ends were cut back, 5 bases at V and 0 bases at J, with 14 bases in the middle. Some clones are missing from TCRdb's copy, which holds only in-frame ones; the method was immunoSEQ multiplex PCR. Among 250,000 to 350,000 clones, about 92% were seen once, and the ten largest hold 15% to 20%. The material sequenced was PBMCs or T cells enriched from blood (not recorded which). J is TRBJ2-4 and V is TRBV7-2; tentatively, D is TRBD2 (6 bases). The sequence was obtained from a woman in her 30s who had recovered from COVID-19. CDR3 DNA: TGTGCCAGCAGCCCTAGGGGACTCCTAGCCAAAAACATTCAGTACTTC. Translated: CASSPRGLLAKNIQYF.